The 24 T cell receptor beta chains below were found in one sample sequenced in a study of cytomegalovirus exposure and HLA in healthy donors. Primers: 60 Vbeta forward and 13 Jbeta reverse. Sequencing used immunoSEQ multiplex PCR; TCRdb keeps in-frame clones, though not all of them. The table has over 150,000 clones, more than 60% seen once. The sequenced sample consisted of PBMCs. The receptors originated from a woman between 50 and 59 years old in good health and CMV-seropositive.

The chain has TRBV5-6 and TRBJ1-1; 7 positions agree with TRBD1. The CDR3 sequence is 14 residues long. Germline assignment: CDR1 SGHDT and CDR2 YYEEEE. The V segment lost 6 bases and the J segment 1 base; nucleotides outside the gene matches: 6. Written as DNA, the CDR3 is TGTGCCAGCAAACGGACAGGAAAGAACACTGAAGCTTTCTTT. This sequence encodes CASKRTGKNTEAFF.

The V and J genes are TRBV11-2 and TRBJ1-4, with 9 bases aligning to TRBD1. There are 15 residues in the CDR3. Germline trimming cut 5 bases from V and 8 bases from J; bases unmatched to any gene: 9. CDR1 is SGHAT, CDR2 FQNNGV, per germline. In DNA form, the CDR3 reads TGTGCCAGCAGCCCGGGACAGGGAGTTAGGGAAAAACTGTTTTTT. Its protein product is CASSPGQGVREKLFF.

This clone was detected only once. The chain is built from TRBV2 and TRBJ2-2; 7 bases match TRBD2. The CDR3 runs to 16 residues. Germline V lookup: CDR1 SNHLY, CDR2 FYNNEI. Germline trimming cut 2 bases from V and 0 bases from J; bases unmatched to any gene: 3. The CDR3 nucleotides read TGTGCCAGCAGTGAAAGGGGAGGGACGAACACCGGGGAGCTGTTTTTT. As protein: CASSERGGTNTGELFF.

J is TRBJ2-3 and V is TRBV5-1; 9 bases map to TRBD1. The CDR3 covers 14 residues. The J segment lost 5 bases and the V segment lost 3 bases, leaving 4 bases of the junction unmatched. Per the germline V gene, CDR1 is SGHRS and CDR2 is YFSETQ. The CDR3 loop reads CASSSDRGRDTQYF. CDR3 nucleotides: TGCGCCAGCAGCTCGGACAGGGGCCGAGATACGCAGTATTTT.

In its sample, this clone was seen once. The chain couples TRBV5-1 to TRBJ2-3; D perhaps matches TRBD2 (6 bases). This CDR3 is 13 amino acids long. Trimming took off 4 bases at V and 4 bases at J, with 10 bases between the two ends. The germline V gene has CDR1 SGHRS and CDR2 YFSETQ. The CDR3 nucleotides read TGCGCCAGCAGCCTGTCTAGCGCAGATACGCAGTATTTT. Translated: CASSLSSADTQYF.

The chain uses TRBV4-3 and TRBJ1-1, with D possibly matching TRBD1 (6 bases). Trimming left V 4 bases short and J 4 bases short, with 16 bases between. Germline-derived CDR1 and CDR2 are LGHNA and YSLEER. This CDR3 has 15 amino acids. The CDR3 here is CASSPRQVGPTEAFF. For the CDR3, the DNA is TGCGCCAGCAGCCCCCGACAGGTGGGGCCCACTGAAGCTTTCTTT.

DNA of the CDR3: TGTGCCAGCAGCTTGGGGGGGACTAAACAAGAGACCCAGTACTTC. Its protein is CASSLGGTKQETQYF. This rearrangement joins TRBV5-4 to TRBJ2-5; 7 bases agree with TRBD2. J gave up 2 bases and V 0 bases, and 4 bases lay outside the gene matches. Looked up from germline, CDR1 is SGHNT and CDR2 is YYREEE (reference sequence). The CDR3 is 15 amino acids.

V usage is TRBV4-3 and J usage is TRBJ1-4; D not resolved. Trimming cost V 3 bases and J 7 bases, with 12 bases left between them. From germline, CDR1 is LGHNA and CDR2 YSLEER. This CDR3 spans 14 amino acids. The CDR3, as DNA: TGCGCCAGCAGCCAGGGCCGTTCGAGTGAAAAACTGTTTTTT. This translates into CASSQGRSSEKLFF.

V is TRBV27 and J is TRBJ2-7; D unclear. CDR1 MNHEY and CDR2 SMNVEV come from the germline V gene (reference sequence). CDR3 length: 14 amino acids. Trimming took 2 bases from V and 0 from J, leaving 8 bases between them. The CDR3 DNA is TGTGCCAGCAGTTTAGCCCGGAGCTCCTACGAGCAGTACTTC. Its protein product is CASSLARSSYEQYF.

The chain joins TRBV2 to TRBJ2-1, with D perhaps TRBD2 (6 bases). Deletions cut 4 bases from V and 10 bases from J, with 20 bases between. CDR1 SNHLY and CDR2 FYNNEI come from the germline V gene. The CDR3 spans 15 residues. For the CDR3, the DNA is TGTGCCAGCAGTGTTTGGGGGGACGGAAATGGGGAGCAGTTCTTC. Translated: CASSVWGDGNGEQFF.

In DNA, the CDR3 is TGTGCCAGCAGCTCAAGCGGGGGGGCCAAGGATGAGCAGTTCTTC. Residues: CASSSSGGAKDEQFF. The chain is built from TRBV6-6 and TRBJ2-1; TRBD2 aligns across 10 bases. The germline CDR1 and CDR2 sequences are MNHNY and SVGAGI (reference sequence). CDR3 length: 15 amino acids. J lost 8 bases, V lost 6 bases, and 10 bases had no gene match.

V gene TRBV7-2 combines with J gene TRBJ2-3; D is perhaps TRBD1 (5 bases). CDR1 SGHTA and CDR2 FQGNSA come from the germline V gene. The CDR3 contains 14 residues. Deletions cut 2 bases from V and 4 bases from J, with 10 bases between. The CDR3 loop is CASSLRQGADTQYF. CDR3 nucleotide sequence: TGTGCCAGCAGCTTAAGGCAGGGTGCAGATACGCAGTATTTT.

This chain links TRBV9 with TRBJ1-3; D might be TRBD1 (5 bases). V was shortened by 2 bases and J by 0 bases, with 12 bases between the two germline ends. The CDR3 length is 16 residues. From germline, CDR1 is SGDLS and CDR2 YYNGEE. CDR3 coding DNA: TGTGCCAGCAGCGTGGGGGGGTTAAGCTCTGGAAACACCATATATTTT. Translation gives CASSVGGLSSGNTIYF.

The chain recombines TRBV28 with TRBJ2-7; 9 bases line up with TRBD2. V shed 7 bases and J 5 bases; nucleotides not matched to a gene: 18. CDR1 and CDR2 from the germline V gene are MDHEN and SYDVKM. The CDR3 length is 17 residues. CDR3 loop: CASTAGGWGGRAHEQYF. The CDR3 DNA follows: TGTGCCAGCACCGCTGGGGGGTGGGGCGGGAGGGCCCACGAGCAGTACTTC.

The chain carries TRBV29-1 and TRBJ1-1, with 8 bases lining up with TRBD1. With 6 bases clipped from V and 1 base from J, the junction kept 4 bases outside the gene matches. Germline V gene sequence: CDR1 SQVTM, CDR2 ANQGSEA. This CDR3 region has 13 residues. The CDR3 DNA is TGCAGCGTGGCTACAGGGGGGAACACTGAAGCTTTCTTT. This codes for CSVATGGNTEAFF.

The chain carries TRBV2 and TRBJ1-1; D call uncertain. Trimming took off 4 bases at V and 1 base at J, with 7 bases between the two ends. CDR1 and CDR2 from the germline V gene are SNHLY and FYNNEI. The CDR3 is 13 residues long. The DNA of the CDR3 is TGTGCCAGCAGTGTGATCGGGAACACTGAAGCTTTCTTT. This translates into CASSVIGNTEAFF.

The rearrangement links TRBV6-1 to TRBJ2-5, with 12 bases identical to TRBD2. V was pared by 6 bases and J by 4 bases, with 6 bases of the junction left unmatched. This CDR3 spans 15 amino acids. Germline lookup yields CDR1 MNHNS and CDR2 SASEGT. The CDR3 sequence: CASSPLAGGVETQYF. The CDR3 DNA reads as TGTGCCAGCAGCCCGCTAGCGGGGGGGGTAGAGACCCAGTACTTC.

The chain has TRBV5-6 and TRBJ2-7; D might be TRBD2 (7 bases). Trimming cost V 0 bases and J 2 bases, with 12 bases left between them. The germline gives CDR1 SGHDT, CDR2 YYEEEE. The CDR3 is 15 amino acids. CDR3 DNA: TGTGCCAGCAGCTTGGGTCCGGGGGGCCCCTACGAGCAGTACTTC. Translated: CASSLGPGGPYEQYF.

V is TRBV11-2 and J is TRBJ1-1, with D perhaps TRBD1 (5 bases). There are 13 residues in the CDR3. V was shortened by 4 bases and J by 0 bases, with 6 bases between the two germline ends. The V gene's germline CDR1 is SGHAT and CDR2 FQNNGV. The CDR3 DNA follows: TGTGCCAGCAGCTGGGGCTTGAACACTGAAGCTTTCTTT. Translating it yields CASSWGLNTEAFF.

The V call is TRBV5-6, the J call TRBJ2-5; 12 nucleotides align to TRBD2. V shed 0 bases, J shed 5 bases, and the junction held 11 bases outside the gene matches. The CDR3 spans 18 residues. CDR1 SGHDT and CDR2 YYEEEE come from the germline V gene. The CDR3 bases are TGTGCCAGCAGCTTGGGACTAGCGGGAGTATTAAGTTCGGAGACCCAGTACTTC. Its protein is CASSLGLAGVLSSETQYF.

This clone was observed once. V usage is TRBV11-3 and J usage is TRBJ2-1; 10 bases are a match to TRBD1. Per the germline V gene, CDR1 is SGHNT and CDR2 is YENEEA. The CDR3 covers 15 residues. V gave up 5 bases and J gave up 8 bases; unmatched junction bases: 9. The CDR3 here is CASSLGTGVGDEQFF. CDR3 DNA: TGTGCCAGCAGCCTCGGGACAGGGGTCGGGGATGAGCAGTTCTTC.

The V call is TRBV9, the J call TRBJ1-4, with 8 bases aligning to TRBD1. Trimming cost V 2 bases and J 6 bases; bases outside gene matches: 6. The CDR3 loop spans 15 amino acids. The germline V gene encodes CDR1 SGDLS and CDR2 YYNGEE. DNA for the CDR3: TGTGCCAGCAGCGTCGACAGGGGAGGCTATGAAAAACTGTTTTTT. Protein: CASSVDRGGYEKLFF.

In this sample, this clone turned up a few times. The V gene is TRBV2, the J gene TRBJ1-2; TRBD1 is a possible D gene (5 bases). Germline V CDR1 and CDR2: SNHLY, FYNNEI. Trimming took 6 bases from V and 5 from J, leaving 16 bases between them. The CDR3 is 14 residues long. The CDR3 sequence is CASRPQGKGYGYTF. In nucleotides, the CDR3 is TGTGCCAGCAGGCCGCAGGGTAAAGGTTATGGCTACACCTTC.

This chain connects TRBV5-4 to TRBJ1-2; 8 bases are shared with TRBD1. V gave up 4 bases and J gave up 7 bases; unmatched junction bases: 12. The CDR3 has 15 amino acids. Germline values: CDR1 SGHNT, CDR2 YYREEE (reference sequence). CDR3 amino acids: CASSHPDRESSGYTF. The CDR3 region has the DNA TGTGCCAGCAGCCACCCGGACAGGGAGAGTAGTGGCTACACCTTC.